The 9 T cell receptor beta chains in this list originate from one sample, sequenced in a study of neoadjuvant nivolumab and ipilimumab in lung cancer. Generated by immunoSEQ multiplex PCR, the TCRdb table keeps only in-frame clones and is missing some. The sample carries tens of thousands of clones, 90% recorded once. The source material was peripheral blood, sampled after neoadjuvant nivolumab, alone or with ipilimumab, at or shortly before surgery. All receptors derive from an adult with non-small cell lung cancer.

The chain carries TRBV2 and TRBJ1-4; D is uncertain. Germline-derived CDR1 and CDR2 are SNHLY and FYNNEI. The CDR3 is 14 amino acids. The V gene lost 8 bases and the J gene lost 3 bases, with 13 bases spanning the gap. Here the CDR3 reads CASVIEESNEKLFF. The DNA for the CDR3 is TGTGCCAGCGTGATTGAAGAGTCTAATGAAAAACTGTTTTTT.

The J gene is TRBJ2-1, the V gene TRBV7-9; D is undetermined. CDR1 is SEHNR, CDR2 FQNEAQ, per germline (reference sequence). The CDR3 is made up of 11 amino acids. Trimming took 6 bases from V and 7 from J, leaving 7 bases between them. CDR3 DNA: TGTGCCAGCAGGAGAGCGAATGAGCAGTTCTTC. Protein: CASRRANEQFF.

The V gene is TRBV6-1, the J gene TRBJ2-3; D unclear. Looked up from germline, CDR1 is MNHNS and CDR2 is SASEGT. V shed 8 bases and J shed 3 bases, with 9 bases lying between them. The CDR3 consists of 12 residues. The CDR3 nucleotides are TGTGCCAGCGGGCTGGGAACAGATACGCAGTATTTT. Its translation is CASGLGTDTQYF.

This chain joins TRBV5-1 and TRBJ1-1, with 10 bases aligning to TRBD1. The CDR3 runs to 13 residues. Per germline, CDR1 SGHRS and CDR2 YFSETQ. J gave up 5 bases and V 4 bases, and 2 bases lay outside the gene matches. CDR3 residues: CASSRTGGTEAFF. The CDR3 nucleotides are TGCGCCAGCAGCCGGACAGGGGGAACTGAAGCTTTCTTT.

V is TRBV27 and J is TRBJ2-3; D is perhaps TRBD1 or TRBD2 (5 bases each). The length of the CDR3 is 15 residues. Trimming left V 0 bases short and J 2 bases short, with 9 bases between. Per germline, CDR1 MNHEY and CDR2 SMNVEV (reference sequence). The CDR3 nucleotides are TGTGCCAGCAGTTTATCCTGGGGGTTCACAGATACGCAGTATTTT. It yields the protein CASSLSWGFTDTQYF.

The J gene is TRBJ2-5, the V gene TRBV5-5, with a weak D call TRBD1 (6 bases). Germline lookup yields CDR1 SGHKS and CDR2 YYEKEE (reference sequence). The CDR3 has 15 residues. The V and J ends lost 4 bases and 1 base respectively, with 14 bases between them. CDR3 coding DNA: TGTGCCAGCAGCCTCGGGACAAGCCGCCAAGAGACCCAGTACTTC. Its protein is CASSLGTSRQETQYF.

The rearrangement joins TRBV18 to TRBJ1-1; D not resolved. Germline values: CDR1 KGHSH, CDR2 LQKENI. The CDR3 consists of 12 residues. V was cut by 5 bases and J by 1 base, with 5 bases left in between. Written as DNA, the CDR3 is TGTGCCAGCTCAAACGGGAACACTGAAGCTTTCTTT. Its translation is CASSNGNTEAFF.

This clone was seen once. The rearrangement uses TRBV18 and TRBJ2-3; D not resolved. The V end lost 4 bases, the J end lost 2 bases, and 4 bases lay between the germline ends. This CDR3 region has 12 residues. Germline CDR1 reads KGHSH; CDR2 reads LQKENI. The CDR3 loop reads CASSQDTDTQYF. The CDR3 DNA is TGTGCCAGCTCACAAGACACAGATACGCAGTATTTT.

The V call is TRBV5-1, the J call TRBJ2-5, with 10 bases that match TRBD1. With 4 bases clipped from V and 3 bases from J, the junction kept 6 bases outside the gene matches. This CDR3 is built from 15 residues. The germline CDR1 and CDR2 sequences are SGHRS and YFSETQ. The CDR3 here is CASSLDGTGEETQYF. DNA for the CDR3: TGCGCCAGCAGCCTAGACGGGACAGGGGAAGAGACCCAGTACTTC.